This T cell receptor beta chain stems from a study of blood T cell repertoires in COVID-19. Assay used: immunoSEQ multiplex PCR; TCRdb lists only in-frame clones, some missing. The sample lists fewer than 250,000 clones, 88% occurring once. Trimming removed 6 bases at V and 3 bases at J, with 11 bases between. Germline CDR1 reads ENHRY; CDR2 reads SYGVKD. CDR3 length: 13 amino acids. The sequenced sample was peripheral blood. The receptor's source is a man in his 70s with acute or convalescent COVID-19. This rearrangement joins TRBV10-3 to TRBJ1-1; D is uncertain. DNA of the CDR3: TGTGCCATCAGAATTACACCAGACACTGAAGCTTTCTTT. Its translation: CAIRITPDTEAFF.